A single sample is the source of the 24 T cell receptor beta chains below, sequenced in a study of regulatory T cells in long-lasting Graves disease. Stated time point: persistent/refractory GD, antithyroid drugs over 5 years with positive TRAb. Following extraction of RNA from PBMCs, that RNA was used to make the TCR library. CDR3-region Arm-PCR and iRepertoire HTBI primers produced the TCR beta libraries. TCRdb processed the multiplex PCR reads anew with MiXCR; each CDR3 protein has one entry. Of roughly 500,000 distinct CDR3 sequences listed, about 20% are singletons. Here the sequenced sample was peripheral blood mononuclear cells (PBMCs), taken when the disease was refractory, from a patient treated with antithyroid drugs. The receptors were gathered from a female donor with Graves disease.

Of note for this clonotype: At one of its ends the junction is not consistent with the germline gene, which may arise from a read error. This chain joins TRBV6-9 and TRBJ2-7; 16 bases are shared with TRBD2. There are 21 residues in the CDR3. CDR1 is MNHGY, CDR2 SVAAGI, per germline. DNA of the CDR3: TGTCCCAGCAGTTACAGGGCGCGTCCGGGACTAGCGGGAGGGCCTAGGAACGAGCAGTACTTC. Translated: CPSSYRARPGLAGGPRNEQYF.

The CDR3 here is CASSSPGPGLQETQYF. CDR3 sequence (DNA): TGTGCCAGCAGCTCCCCCGGACCGGGACTCCAAGAGACCCAGTACTTC. The chain has TRBV5-4 and TRBJ2-5, with D maybe TRBD2 (6 bases). The germline CDR1 and CDR2 sequences are SGHNT and YYREEE (reference sequence). V was pared by 3 bases and J by 1 base, with 16 bases between. The CDR3 length is 16 residues.

As for this clonotype: A much larger clonotype is one base distant, so this may be a read error. V is TRBV2 and J is TRBJ1-2; 10 nucleotides agree with TRBD1. Germline V gene lookup returns CDR1 SNHLY and CDR2 FYNNEI. With 5 bases clipped from V and 8 bases from J, the junction kept 11 bases outside the gene matches. The CDR3 consists of 15 residues. The CDR3: CASSFQGDRGRGYTF. As DNA, the CDR3 is TGTGCCAGCAGTTTCCAGGGGGACAGGGGTAGAGGCTACACCTTC.

This clonotype was detected only a few times. V is TRBV6-1 and J is TRBJ2-1; D is unclear. The germline V and J ends were trimmed by 10 bases and 6 bases, with 10 bases remaining between them. This CDR3 is built from 11 residues. Germline lookup yields CDR1 MNHNS and CDR2 SASEGT. CDR3 amino acids: CATRYSNEQFF. In DNA, the CDR3 is TGTGCCACACGATACTCCAATGAGCAGTTCTTC.

This clonotype has a count of ten or more. This sequence joins TRBV16 and TRBJ1-5; 9 bases align to TRBD1. The CDR3 has 13 amino acids. In germline, CDR1 is KGHSY, CDR2 FQNENV. The V segment lost 3 bases and the J segment 11 bases; nucleotides outside the gene matches: 5. CDR3 sequence reads: CASSQRDRDAQHF. The CDR3, as DNA: TGTGCCAGCAGCCAGCGGGACAGGGACGCCCAGCATTTT.

This clonotype was seen repeatedly, ten times or more. This chain links TRBV28 with TRBJ1-1, with D possibly matching TRBD1 (6 bases). The V gene lost 7 bases and the J gene lost 5 bases, with 17 bases spanning the gap. CDR3 length: 14 residues. Germline values: CDR1 MDHEN, CDR2 SYDVKM. CDR3 nucleotides: TGTGCCAGCACTCTCCCGGGGGGCGCGACTGAAGCTTTCTTT. Translating gives CASTLPGGATEAFF.

This clonotype was counted only a few times. The chain is built from TRBV7-2 and TRBJ1-2; no clear D. Deletions cut 8 bases from V and 6 bases from J, with 16 bases between. CDR3 size: 13 residues. The germline V gene has CDR1 SGHTA and CDR2 FQGNSA. DNA for the CDR3: TGTGCCAGCCAACCAAACATAAGGGATGGCTACACCTTC. Residues: CASQPNIRDGYTF.

This clonotype has more than one count but fewer than ten. The V and J genes are TRBV19 and TRBJ2-2; D not certain. Between the trimmed V and J ends, which lost 5 bases and 1 base, there was a span of 11 bases. CDR3 length: 15 amino acids. CDR1 is LNHDA, CDR2 SQIVND, per germline (reference sequence). In DNA, the CDR3 is TGTGCCAGTAGTTACCAGGCATGGAACACCGGGGAGCTGTTTTTT. Protein product: CASSYQAWNTGELFF. The entire variable domain, with the rest obtained from reference TRBV19 and TRBJ2-2, is as follows: DGGITQSPKYLFRKEGQNVTLSCEQNLNHDAMYWYRQDPGQGLRLIYYSQIVNDFQKGDIAEGYSVSREKKESFPLTVTSAQKNPTAFYLCASSYQAWNTGELFFGEGSRLTVL.

The J gene is TRBJ1-4, the V gene TRBV4-1; TRBD1 is a possible D gene (6 bases). The germline CDR1 and CDR2 sequences are MGHRA and YSYEKL. V dropped 4 bases and J dropped 3 bases, with 9 bases sitting between them. CDR3 length: 14 residues. This chain's CDR3 is CASSLRTANEKLFF. CDR3 sequence (DNA): TGCGCCAGCAGCCTTAGGACAGCTAATGAAAAACTGTTTTTT.

This clonotype showed up many times. The CDR3 loop reads CASSLGVTQYF. Here the CDR3 DNA reads TGTGCCAGCAGCCTCGGGGTAACCCAGTACTTC. The genes are TRBV7-2 and TRBJ2-5, with TRBD2 as a possible D gene (5 bases). Germline V gene data show CDR1 as SGHTA and CDR2 as FQGNSA. CDR3 length equals 11 residues. The V and J ends lost 5 bases and 8 bases respectively, with 9 bases between them.

V and J are TRBV10-2 and TRBJ2-5; 9 bases align to TRBD2. The CDR3 covers 17 residues. Germline CDR1 reads WSHSY; CDR2 reads SAAADI. V lost 3 bases, J lost 7 bases, and 15 bases stayed unmatched. The CDR3 loop is CASSEYSAGGLGGTQYF. The CDR3 bases are TGCGCCAGCAGTGAATATTCGGCGGGGGGGCTTGGGGGGACCCAGTACTTC.

This clonotype has a handful of counts. The V call is TRBV7-2, the J call TRBJ1-2; D might be TRBD1 (5 bases). Germline V CDR1 and CDR2: SGHTA, FQGNSA. This CDR3 spans 13 amino acids. V lost 6 bases and J lost 7, with 15 bases in between. The CDR3 DNA is TGTGCCAGCAGGGACCAGCCTGGGGCTGGCTACACCTTC. Its translation is CASRDQPGAGYTF. The whole variable domain, filled in from reference TRBV7-2 and TRBJ1-2, reads GAGVSQSPSNKVTEKGKDVELRCDPISGHTALYWYRQSLGQGLEFLIYFQGNSAPDKSGLPSDRFSAERTGGSVSTLTIQRTQQEDSAVYLCASRDQPGAGYTFGSGTRLTVV.

A note on this clonotype: One end of the junction is discordant with germline, which a read error may explain. This sequence joins TRBV28 and TRBJ1-5; D remains unclear. This CDR3 has 18 amino acids. CDR1 MDHEN and CDR2 SYDVKM come from the germline V gene. The CDR3 here is CASSQDVLGRYSNQPQHF. CDR3 nucleotides: TGCGCCAGCAGCCAAGATGTCCTGGGTCGATATAGCAATCAGCCCCAGCATTTT.

This clonotype was seen only a few times. V is TRBV3-1 and J is TRBJ1-1; D remains ambiguous. Trimming shortened V by 4 bases and J by 0 bases, and 9 bases separated the two germline ends. CDR3 length: 14 residues. The germline CDR1 and CDR2 sequences are LGHDT and YNNKEL (reference sequence). CDR3 bases: TGTGCCAGCAGCCCTGTCCCCCTGAACACTGAAGCTTTCTTT. Its protein product is CASSPVPLNTEAFF.

This clonotype was counted a single time. The chain is built from TRBV27 and TRBJ1-3; 7 bases fit TRBD1. Germline V gene data show CDR1 as MNHEY and CDR2 as SMNVEV (reference sequence). The CDR3 runs to 17 residues. Trimming at V came to 6 bases and at J to 0 bases, leaving 11 bases not matched to a gene. The CDR3 DNA is TGTGCCAGCAGATCGACGGGACAGCTGAGCTCTGGAAACACCATATATTTT. Its protein product is CASRSTGQLSSGNTIYF.

The chain recombines TRBV5-1 with TRBJ1-2; a weak D match, TRBD1 (6 bases). Trimming took off 5 bases at V and 3 bases at J, with 14 bases between the two ends. The CDR3 extends over 14 amino acids. Germline lookup yields CDR1 SGHRS and CDR2 YFSETQ. For the CDR3, the DNA is TGCGCCAGCAGTCCGAACTCAGGGGACTATGGCTACACCTTC. Translated: CASSPNSGDYGYTF. The full variable domain, with the rest looked up from reference TRBV5-1 and TRBJ1-2, is KAGVTQTPRYLIKTRGQQVTLSCSPISGHRSVSWYQQTPGQGLQFLFEYFSETQRNKGNFPGRFSGRQFSNSRSEMNVSTLELGDSALYLCASSPNSGDYGYTFGSGTRLTVV.

This clonotype was detected many times. The rearrangement joins TRBV28 to TRBJ1-5; 8 positions agree with TRBD1. This CDR3 is built from 15 residues. Germline values: CDR1 MDHEN, CDR2 SYDVKM. V gave up 6 bases and J gave up 4 bases; unmatched junction bases: 8. The CDR3 DNA is TGTGCCAGCAGCTTCGACAGGGGTGGGAATCAGCCCCAGCATTTT. Protein sequence: CASSFDRGGNQPQHF.

This clonotype occurred many times. The rearrangement links TRBV6-1 to TRBJ2-2; D is uncertain. The germline V gene encodes CDR1 MNHNS and CDR2 SASEGT. Trimming pared 7 bases from V and 5 bases from J, leaving 8 bases between. CDR3 size: 12 residues. The CDR3 loop reads CASTKATGELFF. CDR3 DNA: TGTGCCAGCACCAAAGCTACCGGGGAGCTGTTTTTT.

About this clonotype: Given a much more abundant clone one base away, this may be a read error. This sequence joins TRBV28 and TRBJ2-7, with D possibly being TRBD2 (5 bases). The CDR3 is 14 amino acids. The germline V gene encodes CDR1 MDHEN and CDR2 SYDVKM. CDR3 amino acids: CASLTEGLRYEQHF. The DNA of the CDR3 is TGTGCCAGCCTCACCGAGGGCTTGAGGTACGAGCAGCACTTC.

This rearrangement joins TRBV7-3 to TRBJ1-1; 8 bases agree with TRBD1. CDR1 is SGHTA, CDR2 FQGTGA, per germline. The CDR3 is made up of 15 amino acids. V shed 7 bases and J 1 base; nucleotides not matched to a gene: 8. This CDR3 is CASIPIGQGNTEAFF. As DNA, the CDR3 is TGTGCCAGCATCCCGATTGGACAGGGGAACACTGAAGCTTTCTTT.

This clonotype was seen a few times. The chain is built from TRBV6-1 and TRBJ2-4; 8 bases are a match to TRBD2. Trimming at V came to 7 bases and at J to 2 bases, leaving 4 bases not matched to a gene. This CDR3 has 14 residues. CDR1 is MNHNS and CDR2 is SASEGT in the germline V gene. Here the CDR3 reads CASMREVTKNIQYF. In DNA form, the CDR3 reads TGTGCCAGCATGCGGGAGGTTACCAAAAACATTCAGTACTTC.

This clonotype was picked up a small number of times. This sequence may be a read error, since a much larger clone differs from it by one base. This chain joins TRBV28 and TRBJ1-2, with D unresolved. CDR3 length: 15 amino acids. CDR1 and CDR2 (germline): MDHEN, SYDVKM. The V gene lost 4 bases and the J gene lost 4 bases, with 16 bases spanning the gap. In DNA, the CDR3 is TGTGCCAGCAGTTCCCCTAGTTTAGGGAGCTATGGCTACACCTTC. This encodes CASSSPSLGSYGYTF.

This clonotype was seen a few times. The genes are TRBV20-1 and TRBJ2-3, with D tentatively TRBD2 (5 bases). The CDR3 is made up of 11 amino acids. Germline V gene lookup returns CDR1 DFQATT and CDR2 SNEGSKA (reference sequence). V was shortened by 5 bases and J by 4 bases, with 7 bases between the two germline ends. The CDR3, as DNA: TGCAGTGCTGTGGAGGCAGATACGCAGTATTTT. This translates into CSAVEADTQYF.

This clonotype was seen a few times. The chain employs TRBV20-1 and TRBJ2-2; D is tentatively TRBD1 or TRBD2 (5 bases each). There are 14 residues in the CDR3. Trimming left V 3 bases short and J 8 bases short, with 16 bases between. The germline V gene has CDR1 DFQATT and CDR2 SNEGSKA (reference sequence). CDR3 in DNA: TGCAGTGCTAGGGGGGACGGCAGGGCAGGGGAGCTGTTTTTT. Its translation: CSARGDGRAGELFF.